The 4 T cell receptor beta chains in this list originate from one sample, sequenced in a study of cytomegalovirus exposure and HLA in healthy donors. Primers: 60 Vbeta forward and 13 Jbeta reverse. Method: immunoSEQ multiplex PCR; TCRdb's copy keeps in-frame clones and lacks some. This sample's table reports 200,000 to 250,000 clones. Specimen: PBMCs. These receptors all come from a woman in her twenties or thirties in good health and CMV-seropositive.

V usage is TRBV7-9 and J usage is TRBJ1-2; the D is unclear. CDR1 SEHNR and CDR2 FQNEAQ come from the germline V gene (reference sequence). V lost 4 bases, J lost 5 bases, and 8 bases lay in between. The CDR3 has 12 amino acids. DNA for the CDR3: TGTGCCAGCAGCTGGGAGAGATATGGCTACACCTTC. Translating it yields CASSWERYGYTF.

V usage is TRBV9 and J usage is TRBJ2-7; 10 nucleotides agree with TRBD2. There are 16 residues in the CDR3. The ends lost 0 bases at V and 4 bases at J; junction bases unmatched: 7. Germline V gives CDR1 SGDLS, CDR2 YYNGEE. The CDR3 spells CASSVGILAGLYEQYF. The CDR3 DNA sequence: TGTGCCAGCAGCGTAGGGATACTAGCGGGACTTTACGAGCAGTACTTC.

The CDR3 DNA reads TGCGCCAGCAGTGAGTCGAGCGCCGGCACAGATACGCAGTATTTT. Its translation: CASSESSAGTDTQYF. The rearrangement joins TRBV10-1 to TRBJ2-3; D is unclear. This CDR3 is built from 15 residues. CDR1 is WNHNN and CDR2 is SYGVQD in the germline V gene (reference sequence). Between the trimmed V and J ends, which lost 0 bases and 1 base, there was a span of 8 bases.

CDR3 in amino acids: CASSPADSRAGGYTF. CDR3 bases: TGTGCCAGTAGTCCGGCGGACAGTAGGGCAGGGGGCTACACCTTC. V is TRBV19 and J is TRBJ1-2; possibly TRBD1 for D (6 bases). V was trimmed by 5 bases and J by 8 bases, leaving 21 bases between them. Germline V gene sequence: CDR1 LNHDA, CDR2 SQIVND (reference sequence). CDR3 length: 15 amino acids.